Below, 30 T cell receptor beta chains from the same sample are listed, as sequenced in a study of blood T cell repertoires in COVID-19. This table comes from immunoSEQ multiplex PCR, and its TCRdb copy is limited to in-frame clones, with some not included. Among about 150,000 clones listed, about 86% were seen once. Material for sequencing was peripheral blood. These receptors came from a woman aged 45 to 65 with active or convalescent COVID-19.

V gene TRBV29-1 combines with J gene TRBJ2-4; possibly TRBD1 for D (5 bases). CDR3 size: 14 residues. CDR1 and CDR2 (germline): SQVTM, ANQGSEA. V was clipped by 4 bases and J by 1 base, with 11 bases between them. CDR3 residues: CSVVPAGAKNIQYF. For the CDR3, the DNA is TGCAGCGTTGTTCCTGCAGGGGCCAAAAACATTCAGTACTTC.

The gene calls are TRBV7-3 and TRBJ1-1, with TRBD1 identical over 9 bases. CDR3 length: 13 residues. The junction had 8 bases not matched to a gene; V was cut back by 5 bases and J by 10 bases. The V gene's germline CDR1 is SGHTA and CDR2 FQGTGA. CDR3 in DNA: TGTGCCAGCAGCCCCCGACAGGGGGAAAGAGCTTTCTTT. Translation gives CASSPRQGERAFF.

The rearrangement links TRBV4-3 to TRBJ2-1; D gene uncertain. There are 12 residues in the CDR3. V was cut by 4 bases and J by 4 bases, with 5 bases left in between. Germline V CDR1 and CDR2: LGHNA, YSLEER. CDR3 DNA sequence: TGCGCCAGCAGCCTCAATTACAATGAGCAGTTCTTC. Its translation: CASSLNYNEQFF.

The chain employs TRBV11-2 and TRBJ2-5, with TRBD2 as a possible D gene (6 bases). This CDR3 has 16 amino acids. Trimming took off 4 bases at V and 2 bases at J, with 17 bases between the two ends. CDR1 and CDR2 (germline): SGHAT, FQNNGV. Here the CDR3 reads CASSSLGQGGQETQYF. The CDR3 DNA follows: TGTGCCAGCAGCTCGCTAGGTCAGGGAGGTCAAGAGACCCAGTACTTC.

The rearrangement links TRBV27 to TRBJ1-5; 9 bases are shared with TRBD1. Germline V gene lookup returns CDR1 MNHEY and CDR2 SMNVEV (reference sequence). The CDR3 spans 14 residues. V trimming: 5 bases; J trimming: 7 bases; junction bases outside the gene matches: 6. CDR3 region: CASSPRQGEQPQHF. The CDR3 DNA reads TGTGCCAGCAGTCCACGACAGGGGGAGCAGCCCCAGCATTTT.

This chain connects TRBV28 to TRBJ1-2, with a possible D match to TRBD1 (6 bases). This CDR3 has 12 residues. Germline V gene sequence: CDR1 MDHEN, CDR2 SYDVKM. Trimming stripped 6 bases from V and 8 bases from J, with 13 bases between. The CDR3 sequence is CASRSTGYGYTF. CDR3 sequence (DNA): TGTGCCAGCAGGAGCACAGGGTACGGCTACACCTTC.

The V gene is TRBV27, the J gene TRBJ1-2, with 8 bases lining up with TRBD1. Per germline, CDR1 MNHEY and CDR2 SMNVEV (reference sequence). There are 17 residues in the CDR3. Losses at the gene ends were 5 bases for V and 5 bases for J; bases not matched to a gene: 16. The CDR3 reads CASSPQGARQGLYGYTF. The CDR3 coding sequence is TGTGCCAGCAGTCCCCAGGGGGCAAGACAGGGATTGTATGGCTACACCTTC.

V gene TRBV7-9 combines with J gene TRBJ1-2; 9 nucleotides line up with TRBD1. The junction had 7 bases not matched to a gene; V was cut back by 5 bases and J by 6 bases. CDR3 length: 14 amino acids. CDR1 and CDR2 (germline): SEHNR, FQNEAQ (reference sequence). In nucleotides, the CDR3 is TGTGCCAGCAGCCGGGGACAGGGAAAGGATGGCTACACCTTC. Residues: CASSRGQGKDGYTF.

The gene calls are TRBV5-4 and TRBJ1-1, with unresolved D. CDR1 is SGHNT, CDR2 YYREEE, per germline (reference sequence). The CDR3 has 13 residues. The V and J ends lost 5 bases and 1 base respectively, with 9 bases between them. CDR3 coding DNA: TGTGCCAGCAGAGCCCCAGGGAACACTGAAGCTTTCTTT. It translates to CASRAPGNTEAFF.

The chain couples TRBV30 to TRBJ1-2; D perhaps matches TRBD1 (6 bases). Germline CDR1 is GTSNPN and CDR2 is SVGIG (reference sequence). The V gene lost 4 bases and the J gene lost 6 bases, with 15 bases spanning the gap. There are 13 residues in the CDR3. This CDR3 is CAWNLQGINGYTF. CDR3 bases: TGTGCCTGGAATCTACAGGGTATTAATGGCTACACCTTC. The entire variable domain, with the rest obtained from reference TRBV30 and TRBJ1-2, is as follows: SQTIHQWPATLVQPVGSPLSLECTVEGTSNPNLYWYRQAAGRGLQLLFYSVGIGQISSEVPQNLSASRPQDRQFILSSKKLLLSDSGFYLCAWNLQGINGYTFGSGTRLTVV.

The CDR3 nucleotides are TGTGCCAGCAGACGCCGGAACTCCCAAGGGGACAATGAGCAGTTCTTC. It codes for CASRRRNSQGDNEQFF. The rearrangement links TRBV11-2 to TRBJ2-1, with D possibly TRBD1 on 5 matching bases. This CDR3 comprises 16 residues. CDR1 SGHAT and CDR2 FQNNGV come from the germline V gene. Trimming pared 6 bases from V and 5 bases from J, leaving 20 bases between.

V usage is TRBV19 and J usage is TRBJ1-2, with D maybe TRBD1 (5 bases). Germline V gives CDR1 LNHDA, CDR2 SQIVND (reference sequence). The CDR3 runs to 13 residues. Trimming left V 5 bases short and J 3 bases short, with 10 bases between. Here the CDR3 DNA reads TGTGCCAGTAGTCGGGGGGAGGACTATGGCTACACCTTC. It is translated as CASSRGEDYGYTF.

The chain employs TRBV7-2 and TRBJ2-5, with TRBD2 as a possible D gene (6 bases). The CDR3 is made up of 15 amino acids. V was pared by 0 bases and J by 5 bases, with 13 bases between. From germline, CDR1 is SGHTA and CDR2 FQGNSA. CDR3 protein: CASSLARDSGETQYF. Written as DNA, the CDR3 is TGTGCCAGCAGCTTAGCTCGGGACTCGGGGGAGACCCAGTACTTC.

The table lists this clone with a few counts. The chain links TRBV30 to TRBJ2-7; 7 bases are a match to TRBD1. The CDR3 length is 14 residues. V lost 4 bases and J lost 5; bases outside the gene matches: 11. Germline V lookup: CDR1 GTSNPN, CDR2 SVGIG (reference sequence). CDR3 residues: CAWTRPRGTDEQYF. DNA for the CDR3: TGTGCCTGGACCCGACCCAGGGGGACCGACGAGCAGTACTTC.

The chain links TRBV27 to TRBJ2-6; D gene unclear. V lost 4 bases and J lost 1, with 11 bases in between. The CDR3 covers 16 residues. Germline CDR1 and CDR2: MNHEY and SMNVEV (reference sequence). CDR3 loop: CASSSTLGSGANVLTF. Written as DNA, the CDR3 is TGTGCCAGCAGTTCGACACTGGGTTCTGGGGCCAACGTCCTGACTTTC.

The chain uses TRBV4-1 and TRBJ2-3; possibly TRBD2 for D (6 bases). The CDR3 covers 16 residues. Germline lookup yields CDR1 MGHRA and CDR2 YSYEKL. V was shortened by 0 bases and J by 8 bases, with 18 bases between the two germline ends. The DNA of the CDR3 is TGCGCCAGCAGCCAAGATCGGGGGTCACCTTTCGGTACGCAGTATTTT. It is translated as CASSQDRGSPFGTQYF.

V gene TRBV30 combines with J gene TRBJ2-7; 7 bases line up with TRBD2. The CDR3 runs 13 residues. Germline V gene sequence: CDR1 GTSNPN, CDR2 SVGIG (reference sequence). V gave up 0 bases and J gave up 7 bases; unmatched junction bases: 6. CDR3: CAWSVVSGREQYF. In nucleotides, the CDR3 is TGTGCCTGGAGTGTAGTTAGCGGGCGTGAGCAGTACTTC.

The V and J genes are TRBV6-5 and TRBJ1-3; no clear D. The CDR3 length is 16 residues. Germline values: CDR1 MNHEY, CDR2 SVGAGI. Trimming took 4 bases from V and 0 from J, leaving 13 bases between them. The CDR3 spells CASSSITASSGNTIYF. CDR3 nucleotides: TGTGCCAGCAGTTCTATTACAGCCTCCTCTGGAAACACCATATATTTT.

The chain uses TRBV14 and TRBJ1-1; D perhaps matches TRBD1 (5 bases). CDR3 size: 18 residues. V lost 0 bases, J lost 0 bases, and 17 bases lay in between. Germline V lookup: CDR1 SGHDN, CDR2 FVKESK. The CDR3 here is CASSQESGTGDMNTEAFF. CDR3 in DNA: TGTGCCAGCAGCCAAGAGAGTGGTACGGGGGATATGAACACTGAAGCTTTCTTT.

This chain links TRBV11-2 with TRBJ2-1, with 7 bases fitting TRBD1. The ends lost 4 bases at V and 3 bases at J; junction bases unmatched: 3. The V gene's germline CDR1 is SGHAT and CDR2 FQNNGV. This CDR3 comprises 14 residues. The DNA of the CDR3 is TGTGCCAGCAGCTCGAACAGGGGCTACAATGAGCAGTTCTTC. Translation gives CASSSNRGYNEQFF.

This chain connects TRBV5-1 to TRBJ2-1; D unresolved. This CDR3 has 17 residues. CDR1 is SGHRS, CDR2 YFSETQ, per germline. The V end was cut by 0 bases, the J end by 1 base, with 14 bases between. DNA of the CDR3: TGCGCCAGCAGCTTGGTACCTCTAGTGTATTCCTACAATGAGCAGTTCTTC. Protein: CASSLVPLVYSYNEQFF. The variable domain in full, completed from reference TRBV5-1 and TRBJ2-1, reads KAGVTQTPRYLIKTRGQQVTLSCSPISGHRSVSWYQQTPGQGLQFLFEYFSETQRNKGNFPGRFSGRQFSNSRSEMNVSTLELGDSALYLCASSLVPLVYSYNEQFFGPGTRLTVL.

This sequence joins TRBV4-3 and TRBJ2-7; 7 bases match TRBD2. The CDR3 loop spans 14 amino acids. Looked up from germline, CDR1 is LGHNA and CDR2 is YSLEER. J gave up 3 bases and V 4 bases, and 6 bases lay outside the gene matches. CDR3 in DNA: TGCGCCAGCAGCCCCCGACTAGCTCACTACGAGCAGTACTTC. Translation gives CASSPRLAHYEQYF.

The rearrangement joins TRBV5-1 to TRBJ2-1, with a tentative D call TRBD1 (6 bases). Germline V gives CDR1 SGHRS, CDR2 YFSETQ. This CDR3 is built from 14 residues. Trimming took off 1 base at V and 7 bases at J, with 12 bases between the two ends. CDR3 coding DNA: TGCGCCAGCAGCTTGAATCCAGGGGATAATGAGCAGTTCTTC. This sequence encodes CASSLNPGDNEQFF.

The rearrangement uses TRBV27 and TRBJ1-1, with 11 bases aligning to TRBD1. The length of the CDR3 is 15 residues. The germline CDR1 and CDR2 sequences are MNHEY and SMNVEV (reference sequence). V was clipped by 6 bases and J by 4 bases; unmatched bases: 7. DNA of the CDR3: TGTGCCAGCAGGGAGGCCGGGACAGGGGGCACTGAAGCTTTCTTT. As protein: CASREAGTGGTEAFF.

This sequence joins TRBV7-2 and TRBJ2-5, with 7 nucleotides matching TRBD1. CDR1 is SGHTA and CDR2 is FQGNSA in the germline V gene. The CDR3 covers 14 residues. With V trimmed by 4 bases and J by 6 bases, 8 bases remained unmatched. The CDR3 reads CASSSWTGQQTQYF. DNA of the CDR3: TGTGCCAGCAGCTCCTGGACAGGCCAGCAGACCCAGTACTTC.

In its sample, this clone was seen once. The rearrangement links TRBV5-1 to TRBJ2-5, with 8 bases identical to TRBD1. The J segment lost 5 bases and the V segment lost 2 bases, leaving 11 bases of the junction unmatched. The CDR3 totals 16 residues. Germline V gives CDR1 SGHRS, CDR2 YFSETQ. CDR3 sequence reads: CASSFFTGTGDETQYF. The DNA of the CDR3 is TGCGCCAGCAGCTTTTTCACCGGGACAGGAGACGAGACCCAGTACTTC.

CDR3 amino acids: CASRDGQGASGANVLTF. The DNA for the CDR3 is TGTGCCAGCAGGGATGGACAGGGGGCTAGTGGGGCCAACGTCCTGACTTTC. This chain links TRBV27 with TRBJ2-6; 11 bases agree with TRBD1. Germline values: CDR1 MNHEY, CDR2 SMNVEV (reference sequence). This CDR3 comprises 17 residues. Trimming at V came to 6 bases and at J to 3 bases, leaving 7 bases not matched to a gene.

This clone appeared a single time. The V call is TRBV5-4, the J call TRBJ2-1, with D perhaps TRBD1 (5 bases). CDR1 and CDR2 from the germline V gene are SGHNT and YYREEE (reference sequence). There are 15 residues in the CDR3. The V end lost 3 bases, the J end lost 3 bases, and 13 bases lay between the germline ends. CDR3 DNA: TGTGCCAGCAGCTCTACTCGACAGCTCTACAATGAGCAGTTCTTC. Its translation: CASSSTRQLYNEQFF.

The chain employs TRBV7-3 and TRBJ2-5; 7 bases are shared with TRBD2. This CDR3 comprises 15 residues. The V segment lost 4 bases and the J segment 1 base; nucleotides outside the gene matches: 6. Per the germline V gene, CDR1 is SGHTA and CDR2 is FQGTGA. CDR3 in DNA: TGTGCCAGCAGCTCAACGGGACTAATCCAAGAGACCCAGTACTTC. Its protein product is CASSSTGLIQETQYF.

V usage is TRBV9 and J usage is TRBJ1-1; D is unclear. V was pared by 4 bases and J by 0 bases, with 4 bases between. The germline V gene has CDR1 SGDLS and CDR2 YYNGEE. This CDR3 region has 12 residues. The CDR3 protein is CASSQVNTEAFF. The CDR3 nucleotides are TGTGCCAGCAGCCAGGTGAACACTGAAGCTTTCTTT.